Shown below are 20 T cell receptor beta chains from a single sample sequenced in a study of T cell responses to AZD1222 COVID-19 vaccine (dated by TCRdb to the early 2020s). The library relied on the immunoSEQ multiplex PCR assay. Drawn from immuneACCESS, this table holds only the in-frame rearrangements with V and J called that TCRdb kept. Clones are partly lost; checked studies trace under half to an unresolved V gene and leave the rest unexplained. A total of 90,000 to 120,000 clones appear in this sample, about 90% of them only once. The ten biggest clones cover less than 6% of the sample. This sample's time point label indicates: about 28 days (+/-7) after the second vaccine dose. The sequences come from peripheral blood, collected 28 days after the second AZD1222 dose. The source of these receptors is an adult who received the AZD1222 COVID-19 vaccine.

The rearrangement uses TRBV7-9 and TRBJ1-6; D not certain. V gave up 2 bases and J gave up 5 bases, with 7 bases separating them. Germline V gene lookup returns CDR1 SEHNR and CDR2 FQNEAQ (reference sequence). The CDR3 contains 14 residues. The CDR3 DNA reads as TGTGCCAGCAGCTTAAGACCGGATAATTCACCCCTCCACTTT. Residues: CASSLRPDNSPLHF.

The V gene is TRBV3-1 (or the pseudogene TRBV3-2), the J gene TRBJ2-2; 9 bases match TRBD2. The CDR3 consists of 16 residues. CDR1 and CDR2 from the germline V gene are LGHDT and YNNKEL (reference sequence). V shed 7 bases, J shed 6 bases, and the junction held 12 bases outside the gene matches. The CDR3 region has the DNA TGTGCCAGCACCCCAGGGGCGGGGGGGCCTCCCGGGGAGCTGTTTTTT. It codes for CASTPGAGGPPGELFF.

The chain joins TRBV19 to TRBJ2-1, with 9 bases that match TRBD1. The CDR3 has 16 amino acids. V shed 1 base, J shed 6 bases, and the junction held 7 bases outside the gene matches. Germline V gene sequence: CDR1 LNHDA, CDR2 SQIVND (reference sequence). CDR3 nucleotide sequence: TGTGCCAGTAGTATAGGTACAGGGGGCGCCGGCAATGAGCAGTTCTTC. Translation: CASSIGTGGAGNEQFF.

Only one count was recorded for this clone. This chain connects TRBV12-2 to TRBJ2-7; the table calls TRBD2, which could not be checked here. TRBV12-2 is labeled a pseudogene. This CDR3 is 19 amino acids long. Here the CDR3 DNA reads TGTGCAAGTCGCTGGACACCAGTCCCAGCTAGCGGGAGTTCCTACGAGCAGTACTTC. Its protein is CASRWTPVPASGSSYEQYF.

The V and J genes are TRBV24-1 and TRBJ1-1; unclear D gene. The V gene's germline CDR1 is KGHDR and CDR2 SFDVKD. The length of the CDR3 is 13 residues. V dropped 1 base and J dropped 1 base, with 3 bases sitting between them. The CDR3 here is CATSDFGNTEAFF. DNA of the CDR3: TGTGCCACCAGTGATTTTGGGAACACTGAAGCTTTCTTT.

In this sample, this clone turned up a few times. The V gene is TRBV5-4, the J gene TRBJ2-1; 9 positions match TRBD1. The J segment lost 9 bases and the V segment lost 5 bases, leaving 6 bases of the junction unmatched. This CDR3 contains 13 residues. Germline V gene data show CDR1 as SGHNT and CDR2 as YYREEE (reference sequence). DNA of the CDR3: TGTGCCAGCAGTGGGGGACAGGGCGGTGAGCAGTTCTTC. This encodes CASSGGQGGEQFF.

The chain uses TRBV19 and TRBJ2-1; 10 nucleotides line up with TRBD1. The germline V gene encodes CDR1 LNHDA and CDR2 SQIVND (reference sequence). The CDR3 sequence is 13 residues long. Germline trimming cut 9 bases from V and 6 bases from J; bases unmatched to any gene: 5. The CDR3 nucleotides are TGTGCCAGCCGGGACAGGGGAGGCAATGAGCAGTTCTTC. This translates into CASRDRGGNEQFF.

This chain joins TRBV11-2 and TRBJ1-6; TRBD1 agrees at 11 bases. The CDR3 runs 14 residues. Germline CDR1 and CDR2: SGHAT and FQNNGV. Germline trimming cut 4 bases from V and 9 bases from J; bases unmatched to any gene: 2. The CDR3 DNA reads as TGTGCCAGCAGCTCGGGACAGGGGGTTTCACCCCTCCACTTT. Amino acid sequence: CASSSGQGVSPLHF.

The chain has TRBV6-1 and TRBJ1-3; D is unclear. This CDR3 is built from 17 residues. In germline, CDR1 is MNHNS, CDR2 SASEGT. Trimming stripped 3 bases from V and 0 bases from J, with 15 bases between. Written as DNA, the CDR3 is TGTGCCAGCAGTGAGGGCCTCGGAGGCTTCTCTGGAAACACCATATATTTT. Translation gives CASSEGLGGFSGNTIYF.

The sample holds a few counts of this clone. The rearrangement uses TRBV9 and TRBJ1-2, with a weak D call TRBD1 (5 bases). Deletions cut 3 bases from V and 4 bases from J, with 13 bases between. The CDR3 is made up of 14 amino acids. Germline V lookup: CDR1 SGDLS, CDR2 YYNGEE. CDR3 amino acids: CASSEFREGYGYTF. The CDR3, as DNA: TGTGCCAGCAGCGAATTCAGGGAGGGCTATGGCTACACCTTC.

This clone was seen a handful of times. The CDR3 is CASSRLAGIHPEYF. In nucleotides, the CDR3 is TGCGCCAGCAGCCGGCTAGCGGGGATCCACCCGGAGTACTTC. The genes are TRBV4-1 and TRBJ2-7; 9 bases are a match to TRBD2. V lost 4 bases, J lost 11 bases, and 12 bases stayed unmatched. Germline V lookup: CDR1 MGHRA, CDR2 YSYEKL. This CDR3 has 14 residues.

V is TRBV18 and J is TRBJ1-1; TRBD1 matches 8 bases. The V segment lost 3 bases and the J segment 3 bases; nucleotides outside the gene matches: 6. Germline V gives CDR1 KGHSH, CDR2 LQKENI. The CDR3 has 15 residues. CDR3: CASSPRGQGDTEAFF. The CDR3 region has the DNA TGTGCCAGCTCACCCAGGGGGCAAGGGGACACTGAAGCTTTCTTT.

The CDR3 region is CASSVELPYNEQFF. Here the CDR3 DNA reads TGCGCCAGCAGCGTCGAGTTACCCTACAATGAGCAGTTCTTC. The J gene is TRBJ2-1, the V gene TRBV5-1; D gene uncertain. Germline lookup yields CDR1 SGHRS and CDR2 YFSETQ. V gave up 4 bases and J gave up 2 bases, with 10 bases separating them. The CDR3 loop spans 14 amino acids. Variable domain in full (rest from reference TRBV5-1 and TRBJ2-1): KAGVTQTPRYLIKTRGQQVTLSCSPISGHRSVSWYQQTPGQGLQFLFEYFSETQRNKGNFPGRFSGRQFSNSRSEMNVSTLELGDSALYLCASSVELPYNEQFFGPGTRLTVL.

The rearrangement joins TRBV5-1 to TRBJ1-1; D is uncertain. This CDR3 has 14 amino acids. Germline assignment: CDR1 SGHRS and CDR2 YFSETQ. Trimming took off 4 bases at V and 1 base at J, with 11 bases between the two ends. The CDR3 spells CASSPMGQNTEAFF. The CDR3 coding sequence is TGCGCCAGCAGCCCCATGGGCCAGAACACTGAAGCTTTCTTT. Full variable domain (missing parts from reference TRBV5-1 and TRBJ1-1): KAGVTQTPRYLIKTRGQQVTLSCSPISGHRSVSWYQQTPGQGLQFLFEYFSETQRNKGNFPGRFSGRQFSNSRSEMNVSTLELGDSALYLCASSPMGQNTEAFFGQGTRLTVV.

This clone was seen just once. This chain connects TRBV30 to TRBJ1-2, with no clear D. V shed 6 bases and J shed 4 bases, with 18 bases lying between them. This CDR3 is 14 amino acids long. Germline-derived CDR1 and CDR2 are GTSNPN and SVGIG (reference sequence). The CDR3 bases are TGTGCCTGCCCCTACCGGCGAGCTTCCTATGGCTACACCTTC. As protein: CACPYRRASYGYTF.

The chain has TRBV11-2 and TRBJ2-5; D gene unclear. Looked up from germline, CDR1 is SGHAT and CDR2 is FQNNGV. The CDR3 spans 13 residues. V gave up 0 bases and J gave up 9 bases, with 11 bases separating them. CDR3 residues: CASSLDLVGPQYF. The CDR3 nucleotides are TGTGCCAGCAGCTTAGATTTAGTTGGCCCCCAGTACTTC.

The chain is built from TRBV27 and TRBJ2-7; weak D call: TRBD2 (6 bases). CDR1 and CDR2 from the germline V gene are MNHEY and SMNVEV (reference sequence). V lost 8 bases to trimming and J lost 4 bases, with 21 bases between them. The CDR3 contains 15 residues. The CDR3 DNA is TGTGCCAGCGGCGGTTGGGCGGGGCCGCGGTACGAGCAGTACTTC. Amino acids: CASGGWAGPRYEQYF.

This chain connects TRBV7-7 to TRBJ2-1, with D perhaps assigned TRBD1 or TRBD2 (5 bases each). From germline, CDR1 is SSHAT and CDR2 FNYEAQ (reference sequence). This CDR3 spans 13 amino acids. Deletions cut 6 bases from V and 5 bases from J, with 11 bases between. CDR3 nucleotide sequence: TGTGCCAGCAGTCCGGGGCTAAACAATGAGCAGTTCTTC. This sequence encodes CASSPGLNNEQFF. Based on the CDR3 plus reference TRBV7-7 and TRBJ2-1, the full variable domain is GAGVSQSPRYKVTKRGQDVTLRCDPISSHATLYWYQQALGQGPEFLTYFNYEAQPDKSGLPSDRFSAERPEGSISTLTIQRTEQRDSAMYRCASSPGLNNEQFFGPGTRLTVL.

The chain joins TRBV2 to TRBJ2-2; 7 positions agree with TRBD2. V lost 4 bases and J lost 0; bases outside the gene matches: 11. The CDR3 runs to 18 residues. CDR1 is SNHLY, CDR2 FYNNEI, per germline. The CDR3: CASSALAAIPSNTGELFF. The DNA for the CDR3 is TGTGCCAGCAGTGCTCTAGCGGCCATACCCTCGAACACCGGGGAGCTGTTTTTT. The full variable domain, in which reference TRBV2 and TRBJ2-2 provide the parts outside the CDR3, is EPEVTQTPSHQVTQMGQEVILRCVPISNHLYFYWYRQILGQKVEFLVSFYNNEISEKSEIFDDQFSVERPDGSNFTLKIRSTKLEDSAMYFCASSALAAIPSNTGELFFGEGSRLTVL.

The chain links TRBV24-1 to TRBJ2-5, with 9 bases fitting TRBD1. CDR1 is KGHDR, CDR2 SFDVKD, per germline. V lost 6 bases, J lost 3 bases, and 7 bases stayed unmatched. The CDR3 contains 15 residues. The CDR3 nucleotides read TGTGCCACCAGTACGTTACGGGACAGGGAAGAGACCCAGTACTTC. It is translated as CATSTLRDREETQYF.